The T cell receptor (beta chain) under discussion was sequenced for a study of cytomegalovirus exposure and HLA in healthy donors. Study results and caveats: Investigators reported 150 to 200 TCR beta chains as tied to cytomegalovirus. A missense DCLRE1C variant was associated with V- and J-gene trimming of TCR beta chains in a later analysis, and an independent cohort replicated the association.

On this clone: Its antigen remains unknown.

Primers included in the PCR were 60 Vbeta and 13 Jbeta primers. In the source study's methods: In a later analysis, 79 million or so unique TCR beta chains included roughly 11 million shared by two or more donors. The assay was immunoSEQ multiplex PCR, and TCRdb's table has in-frame clones only and misses some. V, J and clone size reflect that table, while D and trimming were determined from the DNA. Here the sample spans about 180,000 clones, around four fifths being singletons. Participants comprised healthy donors of bone marrow. The CDR3 is 14 residues long. Germline V gives CDR1 LNHDA, CDR2 SQIVND (reference sequence). The V end was cut by 4 bases, the J end by 6 bases, with 13 bases between.

The source is a man between 18 and 29 years old in good health and CMV-seronegative. V usage is TRBV19 and J usage is TRBJ1-5; TRBD1 is a possible D gene (6 bases). The source material was PBMCs. The CDR3 DNA reads as TGTGCCAGTAGTACCGATACAGGGATTCAGCCCCAGCATTTT. Protein: CASSTDTGIQPQHF. The full variable domain, completed using reference TRBV19 and TRBJ1-5, is DGGITQSPKYLFRKEGQNVTLSCEQNLNHDAMYWYRQDPGQGLRLIYYSQIVNDFQKGDIAEGYSVSREKKESFPLTVTSAQKNPTAFYLCASSTDTGIQPQHFGDGTRLSIL.